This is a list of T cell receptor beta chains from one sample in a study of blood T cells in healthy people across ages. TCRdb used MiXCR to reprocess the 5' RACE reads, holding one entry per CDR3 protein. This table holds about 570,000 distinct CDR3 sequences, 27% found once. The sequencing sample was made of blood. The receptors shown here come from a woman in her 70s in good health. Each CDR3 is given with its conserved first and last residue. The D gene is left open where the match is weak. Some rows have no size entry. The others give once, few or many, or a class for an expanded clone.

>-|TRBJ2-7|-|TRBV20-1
CSARATGSSYEQYF
TGCAGTGCTAGAGCAACAGGTAGCTCCTACGAGCAGTACTTC
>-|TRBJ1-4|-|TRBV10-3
CAISAKEREDEKLFF
TGTGCCATCAGTGCAAAGGAGCGGGAGGATGAAAAACTGTTTTTT
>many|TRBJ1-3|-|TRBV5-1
CASSLVGRGNTIYF
TGCGCCAGCAGCTTGGTGGGGCGTGGAAACACCATATATTTT
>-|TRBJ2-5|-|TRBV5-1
CASSLTLGMETQYF
TGCGCCAGCAGCTTGACCCTGGGAATGGAGACCCAGTACTTC
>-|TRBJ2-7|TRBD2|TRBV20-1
CSARGGTISYEQYF
TGCAGTGCTAGAGGCGGGACTATCTCCTACGAGCAGTACTTC
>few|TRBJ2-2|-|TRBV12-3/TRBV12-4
CASSFWGRGIGELFF
TGTGCCAGCAGTTTTTGGGGCAGGGGAATCGGGGAGCTGTTTTTT
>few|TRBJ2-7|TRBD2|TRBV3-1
CASSQWSSGGIYEQYF
TGTGCCAGCAGCCAATGGTCTAGCGGGGGGATCTACGAGCAGTACTTC
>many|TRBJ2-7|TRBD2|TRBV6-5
CASRRGLAGTTHEQYF
TGTGCCAGCAGACGGGGACTAGCGGGGACAACCCACGAGCAGTACTTC
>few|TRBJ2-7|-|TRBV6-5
CASRTPGLDEQYF
TGTGCCAGCAGAACTCCCGGTCTTGACGAGCAGTACTTC
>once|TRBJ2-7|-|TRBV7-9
CASSLWGSDEQYF
TGTGCCAGCAGCTTATGGGGGTCCGACGAGCAGTACTTC
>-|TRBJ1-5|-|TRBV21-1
CASSRQGDSNQPQHF
TGTGCCAGCAGCAGACAGGGGGATAGCAATCAGCCCCAGCATTTT
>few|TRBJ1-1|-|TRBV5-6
CASSLQFEVIVNTEAFF
TGTGCCAGCAGCTTGCAGTTCGAGGTCATAGTGAACACTGAAGCTTTCTTT
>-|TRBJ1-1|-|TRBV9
CASSVEPGRNTEAFF
TGTGCCAGCAGCGTAGAGCCCGGACGCAACACTGAAGCTTTCTTT
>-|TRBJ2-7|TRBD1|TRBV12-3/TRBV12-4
CASSPHRGYEQYF
TGTGCCAGCAGTCCTCACAGGGGTTACGAGCAGTACTTC
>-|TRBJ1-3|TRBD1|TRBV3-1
CASSRQGSSGNTIYF
TGTGCCAGCAGCCGACAGGGAAGCTCTGGAAACACCATATATTTT
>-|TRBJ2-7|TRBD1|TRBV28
CASSLGQGREQYF
TGTGCCAGCAGCCTAGGACAGGGTCGCGAGCAGTACTTC
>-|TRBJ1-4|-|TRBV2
CASSESYSNEKLFF
TGTGCCAGCAGTGAATCCTACTCTAATGAAAAACTGTTTTTT
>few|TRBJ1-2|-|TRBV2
CASSVPTGVYGYTF
TGTGCCAGCAGTGTTCCTACCGGGGTGTATGGCTACACCTTC
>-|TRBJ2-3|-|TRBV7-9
CASSKTRTDTQYF
TGTGCCAGCAGCAAGACCCGCACAGATACGCAGTATTTT
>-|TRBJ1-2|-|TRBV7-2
CASSLASVVSGYTF
TGTGCCAGCAGCTTAGCATCAGTCGTCAGTGGCTACACCTTC
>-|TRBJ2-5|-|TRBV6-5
CASTGRETQYF
TGTGCCAGCACAGGGCGGGAGACCCAGTACTTC
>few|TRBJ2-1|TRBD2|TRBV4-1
CASSLGSGLVHKEQFF
TGCGCCAGCAGCCTAGGGTCGGGACTAGTGCATAAGGAGCAGTTCTTC
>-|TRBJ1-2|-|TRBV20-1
CSAVDPLGGGYTF
TGCAGTGCGGTAGACCCGCTGGGTGGTGGCTACACCTTC
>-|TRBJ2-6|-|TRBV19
CARRPGPSGANVLTF
TGTGCCAGAAGGCCAGGGCCCTCTGGGGCCAACGTCCTGACTTTC
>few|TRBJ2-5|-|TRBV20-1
CSARAYQTQYF
TGCAGTGCGCGGGCGTACCAGACCCAGTACTTC
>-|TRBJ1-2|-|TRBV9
CASSVEFPGGGLYGYTF
TGTGCCAGCAGCGTAGAGTTCCCGGGAGGGGGACTCTATGGCTACACCTTC
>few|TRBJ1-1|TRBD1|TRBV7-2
CASRTGVWTTEAFF
TGTGCCAGCAGAACAGGGGTTTGGACCACTGAAGCTTTCTTT
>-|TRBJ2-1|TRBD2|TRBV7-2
CASSPRLAGSYNEQFF
TGTGCCAGCAGCCCTAGACTAGCGGGCTCCTACAATGAGCAGTTCTTC
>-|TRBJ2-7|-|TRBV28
CASSLWRTATYEQYF
TGTGCCAGCAGTTTATGGAGGACTGCGACCTACGAGCAGTACTTC
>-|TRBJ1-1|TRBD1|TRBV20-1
CSARGQGRFTEAFF
TGCAGTGCTAGAGGACAGGGTCGGTTCACTGAAGCTTTCTTT
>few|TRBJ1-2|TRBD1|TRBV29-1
CSVERDRTTYSGYTF
TGCAGCGTTGAGCGGGACAGGACAACGTACTCTGGCTACACCTTC
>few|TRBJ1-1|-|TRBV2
CASSEEGVNTEAFF
TGTGCCAGCAGTGAGGAAGGGGTGAACACTGAAGCTTTCTTT
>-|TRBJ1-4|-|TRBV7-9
CASSPQGLGEKLFF
TGTGCCAGCAGCCCTCAAGGGTTAGGGGAAAAACTGTTTTTT
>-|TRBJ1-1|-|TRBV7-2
CASSPFGETEAFF
TGTGCCAGCAGCCCCTTCGGAGAGACTGAAGCTTTCTTT
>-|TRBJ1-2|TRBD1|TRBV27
CASSLSTQGPANYGYTF
TGTGCCAGCAGTTTATCCACACAGGGGCCAGCTAACTATGGCTACACCTTC
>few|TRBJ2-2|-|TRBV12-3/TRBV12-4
CASSLSRPGELFF
TGTGCCAGCAGTTTATCCAGACCCGGGGAGCTGTTTTTT
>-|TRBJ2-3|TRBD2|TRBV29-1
CSVRGGVDTQYF
TGCAGCGTTCGCGGGGGAGTAGATACGCAGTATTTT
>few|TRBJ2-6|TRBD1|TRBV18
CASSPPGTGYGHFGANVLTF
TGTGCCAGCTCACCACCAGGGACAGGTTACGGCCACTTTGGGGCCAACGTCCTGACTTTC
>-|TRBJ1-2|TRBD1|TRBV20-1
CSARAPDRGGGYTF
TGCAGTGCTAGAGCTCCGGACAGGGGTGGTGGCTACACCTTC
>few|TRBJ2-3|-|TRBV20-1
CSAPPPRLAEVDTQYF
TGCAGTGCTCCACCCCCGAGGTTAGCGGAAGTAGATACGCAGTATTTT
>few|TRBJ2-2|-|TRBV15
CATSREGWSRELFF
TGTGCCACCAGCAGGGAGGGGTGGAGCAGGGAGCTGTTTTTT